The 17 T cell receptor beta chains listed next were all sequenced from one sample in a study of shared clonotypes between healthy human individuals. Measured with immunoSEQ multiplex PCR; TCRdb has only the in-frame clones, and not every one. The data contain more than 550,000 clones, 80% to 95% of them seen just once; the ten biggest clones take up 34%. Sequenced: memory CD8+ T cells from PBMCs. The subset denotes: CD45RO+ cells pooled with CCR7-negative TemRA cells. The source is a man between 18 and 29 years old in good health. Some clones in this sample may be carry-over from other donors' samples.

The rearrangement uses TRBV11-2 and TRBJ2-7; TRBD2 agrees at 9 bases. V shed 2 bases and J 4 bases; nucleotides not matched to a gene: 3. The length of the CDR3 is 14 residues. Germline CDR1 SGHAT, CDR2 FQNNGV. The CDR3 loop is CASSLLLAGYEQYF. CDR3 coding DNA: TGTGCCAGCAGCTTACTACTAGCGGGTTACGAGCAGTACTTC. Variable domain in full (rest from reference TRBV11-2 and TRBJ2-7): EAGVAQSPRYKIIEKRQSVAFWCNPISGHATLYWYQQILGQGPKLLIQFQNNGVVDDSQLPKDRFSAERLKGVDSTLKIQPAKLEDSAVYLCASSLLLAGYEQYFGPGTRLTVT.

Turning to this clone: An end of the junction does not agree with germline; a read error may underlie this. The chain combines TRBV4-2 with TRBJ2-1; 10 bases fit TRBD2. Germline-derived CDR1 and CDR2 are LGHNA and YNFKEQ. The CDR3 loop spans 16 amino acids. The CDR3 sequence: CASRQERELAGIGQFF. In DNA form, the CDR3 reads TGTGCCAGCAGGCAAGAGCGAGAACTAGCGGGAATCGGGCAGTTCTTC.

The V and J genes are TRBV4-1 and TRBJ2-7; 8 bases are a match to TRBD1. This CDR3 spans 16 amino acids. With V trimmed by 0 bases and J by 1 base, 5 bases remained unmatched. CDR1 and CDR2 (germline): MGHRA, YSYEKL. In nucleotides, the CDR3 is TGCGCCAGCAGCCAAGATCGGACAGGGACGTCCTACGAGCAGTACTTC. Protein product: CASSQDRTGTSYEQYF.

Concerning this clone itself: Other DNA sequences in this sample translate to the same CDR3. The chain links TRBV5-6 to TRBJ2-7, with 7 bases matching TRBD1. V lost 4 bases and J lost 6; bases outside the gene matches: 1. Germline CDR1 is SGHDT and CDR2 is YYEEEE. There are 11 residues in the CDR3. CDR3 residues: CASSGTVEQYF. The CDR3 coding sequence is TGTGCCAGCAGCGGGACAGTCGAGCAGTACTTC.

This rearrangement joins TRBV6-1 to TRBJ2-1, with 11 bases identical to TRBD2. The CDR3 has 15 amino acids. Trimming cost V 1 base and J 9 bases; bases outside gene matches: 5. The V gene's germline CDR1 is MNHNS and CDR2 SASEGT. In DNA, the CDR3 is TGTGCCAGCAGTGAAGAAACTAGCGGGAGTGGTGAGCAGTTCTTC. As protein: CASSEETSGSGEQFF.

The J gene is TRBJ2-7, the V gene TRBV4-2, with D hard to call. Germline V gene sequence: CDR1 LGHNA, CDR2 YNFKEQ. V lost 2 bases to trimming and J lost 0 bases, with 8 bases between them. The CDR3 is 14 residues long. The CDR3 sequence is CASSQRHNSYEQYF. The CDR3 DNA sequence: TGTGCCAGCAGCCAACGTCATAACTCCTACGAGCAGTACTTC.

This clone has more than one count but fewer than ten. This sample also contains other DNA sequences that code for the same CDR3. The V gene is TRBV7-9, the J gene TRBJ1-1, with unresolved D. Germline V lookup: CDR1 SEHNR, CDR2 FQNEAQ (reference sequence). The CDR3 covers 12 residues. V lost 5 bases, J lost 4 bases, and 8 bases lay in between. CDR3: CASSPPSTEAFF. In DNA, the CDR3 is TGTGCCAGCAGCCCCCCCTCCACTGAAGCTTTCTTT.

This chain joins TRBV6-5 and TRBJ2-7; 8 positions match TRBD1. This CDR3 has 13 residues. V was pared by 2 bases and J by 4 bases, with 1 base of the junction left unmatched. The germline V gene encodes CDR1 MNHEY and CDR2 SVGAGI. CDR3 sequence (DNA): TGTGCCAGCAGTTACCGGACAGGGTACGAGCAGTACTTC. Protein product: CASSYRTGYEQYF.

This clone was picked up many times. The chain joins TRBV5-5 to TRBJ1-5; D is possibly TRBD1 (5 bases). The length of the CDR3 is 18 residues. Germline CDR1 SGHKS, CDR2 YYEKEE (reference sequence). Trimming removed 1 base at V and 0 bases at J, with 17 bases between. The CDR3 is CASSLSGPEYYSNQPQHF. DNA for the CDR3: TGTGCCAGCAGCTTGTCAGGGCCCGAATATTATAGCAATCAGCCCCAGCATTTT. Full variable domain (missing parts from reference TRBV5-5 and TRBJ1-5): DAGVTQSPTHLIKTRGQQVTLRCSPISGHKSVSWYQQVLGQGPQFIFQYYEKEERGRGNFPDRFSARQFPNYSSELNVNALLLGDSALYLCASSLSGPEYYSNQPQHFGDGTRLSIL.

The genes are TRBV4-1 and TRBJ2-7; 7 bases fit TRBD1. The CDR3 runs 13 residues. Germline trimming cut 5 bases from V and 5 bases from J; bases unmatched to any gene: 6. Germline CDR1 and CDR2: MGHRA and YSYEKL. The chain's CDR3 is CASSGNRGDEQYF. In nucleotides, the CDR3 is TGCGCCAGCAGCGGTAACAGGGGCGACGAGCAGTACTTC.

The chain couples TRBV27 to TRBJ2-3, with D possibly matching TRBD2 (6 bases). Trimming left V 6 bases short and J 2 bases short, with 12 bases between. Germline V gives CDR1 MNHEY, CDR2 SMNVEV (reference sequence). There are 14 residues in the CDR3. CDR3 sequence reads: CASRRGGITDTQYF. CDR3 bases: TGTGCCAGCAGGAGGGGAGGTATCACAGATACGCAGTATTTT.

The V and J genes are TRBV7-2 and TRBJ2-7; 8 nucleotides align to TRBD1. After removal of 2 bases from V and 0 bases from J, the junction contained 3 bases not matched to a gene. The CDR3 sequence is 15 residues long. Germline CDR1 and CDR2: SGHTA and FQGNSA. The CDR3 region is CASSLLTGVSYEQYF. The CDR3 DNA sequence: TGTGCCAGCAGCTTATTGACAGGGGTCTCCTACGAGCAGTACTTC.

V usage is TRBV27 and J usage is TRBJ2-3; the match to TRBD2 covers 10 bases. Germline CDR1 is MNHEY and CDR2 is SMNVEV (reference sequence). J lost 6 bases, V lost 10 bases, and 13 bases had no gene match. The CDR3 runs 15 residues. CDR3 residues: CATNRASGSWDTQYF. CDR3 DNA: TGTGCCACGAATCGGGCTAGCGGGAGTTGGGATACGCAGTATTTT.

This sequence joins TRBV7-9 and TRBJ2-1; D is unclear. The CDR3 sequence is 17 residues long. The V gene lost 11 bases and the J gene lost 0 bases, with 23 bases spanning the gap. Germline CDR1 SEHNR, CDR2 FQNEAQ (reference sequence). DNA for the CDR3: TGTGCCGGTTACAACGGACGGCTCCTCAGCTCCTACAATGAGCAGTTCTTC. Its translation is CAGYNGRLLSSYNEQFF.

The V gene is TRBV7-9, the J gene TRBJ2-5, with 9 bases aligning to TRBD1. CDR1 is SEHNR and CDR2 is FQNEAQ in the germline V gene (reference sequence). The V and J ends lost 5 bases and 5 bases, in that order; junction bases with no gene match: 3. The length of the CDR3 is 13 residues. In DNA, the CDR3 is TGTGCCAGCAGCCCGGGACAGGGTGAGACCCAGTACTTC. Protein: CASSPGQGETQYF.

This rearrangement joins TRBV7-9 to TRBJ1-4, with D possibly being TRBD1 (5 bases). CDR3 size: 14 residues. Germline V gene lookup returns CDR1 SEHNR and CDR2 FQNEAQ (reference sequence). Trimming removed 4 bases at V and 8 bases at J, with 14 bases between. Here the CDR3 DNA reads TGTGCCAGCAGCTACCGGGACGGACCGGAAAAACTGTTTTTT. Protein product: CASSYRDGPEKLFF.

This chain connects TRBV27 to TRBJ2-7; D is unresolved. CDR1 is MNHEY and CDR2 is SMNVEV in the germline V gene (reference sequence). Trimming pared 0 bases from V and 2 bases from J, leaving 8 bases between. The CDR3 is 14 residues long. The CDR3 reads CASSLSMSPYEQYF. In DNA, the CDR3 is TGTGCCAGCAGTTTATCCATGTCCCCCTACGAGCAGTACTTC.